Each of the 4 T cell receptor beta chains below was sequenced from the same sample in a study of T cell changes during pregnancy in multiple sclerosis. The protocol was immunoSEQ multiplex PCR, while the TCRdb copy is restricted to in-frame clones and leaves out a portion. The profile shows about 69,000 clones, roughly 92% of them singletons. Source: peripheral blood, taken in the third trimester of pregnancy. The source is a female donor in good health, enrolled as a control in a pregnancy study.

The V and J genes are TRBV7-2 and TRBJ2-3, with a possible D match to TRBD2 (5 bases). The CDR3 has 12 amino acids. V was shortened by 3 bases and J by 8 bases, with 9 bases between the two germline ends. Per the germline V gene, CDR1 is SGHTA and CDR2 is FQGNSA. The CDR3 loop reads CASSLGEATQYF. The CDR3 DNA follows: TGTGCCAGCAGCTTGGGAGAGGCTACGCAGTATTTT.

Details on this clone: The same CDR3 can be traced to other DNA sequences in this sample. The chain couples TRBV6-4 to TRBJ2-3; TRBD2 aligns across 10 bases. The CDR3 has 15 residues. CDR1 and CDR2 (germline): MRHNA, SNTAGT. Unmatched junction bases numbered 1, after V lost 3 bases and J lost 1 base. This CDR3 reads CASSETSGGTDTQYF. The CDR3 DNA reads TGTGCCAGCAGTGAAACTAGCGGGGGCACAGATACGCAGTATTTT.

V is TRBV6-6 and J is TRBJ1-1; 10 bases agree with TRBD1. The V segment lost 8 bases and the J segment 5 bases; nucleotides outside the gene matches: 5. There are 13 residues in the CDR3. Germline values: CDR1 MNHNY, CDR2 SVGAGI (reference sequence). This chain's CDR3 is CASGTGEVTEAFF. The CDR3 region has the DNA TGTGCCAGCGGGACAGGGGAGGTAACTGAAGCTTTCTTT.

The rearrangement links TRBV19 to TRBJ1-5, with unresolved D. The V and J ends lost 8 bases and 0 bases respectively, with 11 bases between them. CDR3 length: 14 residues. CDR1 is LNHDA and CDR2 is SQIVND in the germline V gene (reference sequence). The CDR3 reads CASFPTYSNQPQHF. The CDR3 nucleotides are TGTGCCAGTTTCCCCACATATAGCAATCAGCCCCAGCATTTT.